The clone carrying this T cell receptor (beta chain) was recorded many times. The CDR3 is 14 amino acids. The V gene's germline CDR1 is SGHRS and CDR2 YFSETQ. With 3 bases clipped from V and 0 bases from J, the junction kept 3 bases outside the gene matches. The data were obtained in a study of blood T cells in healthy people across ages. Each donor gave roughly 9.2 milliliters of peripheral blood. A second roughly 6 to 12 cycle PCR used barcoded and J-beta primers. TCRdb passed the 5' RACE reads through MiXCR, listing each CDR3 protein once. The table has about 580,000 distinct CDR3 sequences, around 48% seen once.

This sequence originates from a man older than 75 in good health. Sequenced: blood. This sequence joins TRBV5-1 and TRBJ2-7; 7 nucleotides line up with TRBD1. CDR3 in amino acids: CASSSRQGSYEQYF. The CDR3 DNA reads as TGCGCCAGCAGCTCCCGACAGGGCTCCTACGAGCAGTACTTC. The entire variable domain, with the rest obtained from reference TRBV5-1 and TRBJ2-7, is as follows: KAGVTQTPRYLIKTRGQQVTLSCSPISGHRSVSWYQQTPGQGLQFLFEYFSETQRNKGNFPGRFSGRQFSNSRSEMNVSTLELGDSALYLCASSSRQGSYEQYFGPGTRLTVT.